One sample yielded the 14 T cell receptor beta chains listed below, sequenced in a study of T cell responses to AZD1222 COVID-19 vaccine. The data were produced by immunoSEQ multiplex PCR, yet TCRdb's version contains in-frame clones alone and is incomplete. The data show 150,000 or so clones, around 90% seen once. Source: peripheral blood, taken 28 days after the second AZD1222 dose. The receptor source for this set is an adult who received the AZD1222 COVID-19 vaccine.

The chain recombines TRBV19 with TRBJ1-5; D is undetermined. V was pared by 4 bases and J by 2 bases, with 9 bases between. The CDR3 runs to 14 residues. Germline V gene lookup returns CDR1 LNHDA and CDR2 SQIVND (reference sequence). The DNA for the CDR3 is TGTGCCAGTAGTAGCAGGTCGGGCAATCAGCCCCAGCATTTT. Translated, it gives CASSSRSGNQPQHF.

The chain employs TRBV13 and TRBJ2-3; D is uncertain. Germline values: CDR1 PRHDT, CDR2 FYEKMQ (reference sequence). Trimming removed 0 bases at V and 4 bases at J, with 17 bases between. The CDR3 runs to 17 residues. In DNA, the CDR3 is TGTGCCAGCAGCTTAGGCTCACGCTTCCACTCCCCAGATACGCAGTATTTT. This sequence encodes CASSLGSRFHSPDTQYF.

This chain joins TRBV2 and TRBJ2-4; D not resolved. V shed 4 bases and J shed 12 bases, with 7 bases lying between them. Germline values: CDR1 SNHLY, CDR2 FYNNEI. The CDR3 length is 10 residues. CDR3 DNA: TGTGCCAGCAGTGCTGCCCATCAGTACTTC. Its protein is CASSAAHQYF.

The chain combines TRBV11-2 with TRBJ2-7; D is possibly TRBD2 (5 bases). V lost 7 bases, J lost 2 bases, and 15 bases lay in between. CDR3 length equals 14 residues. The germline V gene has CDR1 SGHAT and CDR2 FQNNGV. CDR3: CASTPSSGAYEQYF. The CDR3 DNA reads as TGTGCCAGCACGCCTAGCTCAGGTGCCTACGAGCAGTACTTC.

The rearrangement joins TRBV7-2 to TRBJ2-1; possible D gene TRBD2, 6 bases. Trimming removed 1 base from V and 3 bases from J, with 10 bases in between. The CDR3 is 15 residues long. Germline lookup yields CDR1 SGHTA and CDR2 FQGNSA. The CDR3 spells CASSLGLAFYNEQFF. CDR3 bases: TGTGCCAGCAGCTTAGGTCTAGCGTTCTACAATGAGCAGTTCTTC. Using reference TRBV7-2 and TRBJ2-1 for the parts outside the CDR3, the full variable domain is GAGVSQSPSNKVTEKGKDVELRCDPISGHTALYWYRQSLGQGLEFLIYFQGNSAPDKSGLPSDRFSAERTGGSVSTLTIQRTQQEDSAVYLCASSLGLAFYNEQFFGPGTRLTVL.

This sequence joins TRBV2 and TRBJ2-1, with D uncertain. V was shortened by 2 bases and J by 4 bases, with 12 bases between the two germline ends. The CDR3 sequence is 15 residues long. CDR1 is SNHLY and CDR2 is FYNNEI in the germline V gene. The CDR3 sequence is CASSEKYRDYNEQFF. CDR3 DNA sequence: TGTGCCAGCAGTGAAAAGTATAGGGATTACAATGAGCAGTTCTTC.

This clone was observed a handful of times. The chain couples TRBV19 to TRBJ2-7, with TRBD1 as a possible D gene (6 bases). CDR1 is LNHDA and CDR2 is SQIVND in the germline V gene (reference sequence). Trimming took 4 bases from V and 1 from J, leaving 14 bases between them. The CDR3 is made up of 15 amino acids. Here the CDR3 DNA reads TGTGCCAGTAGTAAACCCTCGGACAGTTCCTACGAGCAGTACTTC. Residues: CASSKPSDSSYEQYF.

Only one count was recorded for this clone. This chain links TRBV7-3 with TRBJ2-1, with 8 positions matching TRBD2. In germline, CDR1 is SGHTA, CDR2 FQGTGA. J lost 1 base, V lost 2 bases, and 7 bases had no gene match. The CDR3 runs 17 residues. CDR3 nucleotides: TGTGCCAGCAGCTTAGCGGGAGGCCGATGGTCCTACAATGAGCAGTTCTTC. Protein: CASSLAGGRWSYNEQFF.

This clone was seen a single time. The chain has TRBV24-1 and TRBJ2-2; TRBD2 agrees at 7 bases. The CDR3 covers 15 residues. The V segment lost 5 bases and the J segment 4 bases; nucleotides outside the gene matches: 6. CDR1 KGHDR and CDR2 SFDVKD come from the germline V gene. CDR3 sequence: CATSARAGITGELFF. CDR3 DNA sequence: TGTGCCACCAGTGCAAGAGCGGGAATCACCGGGGAGCTGTTTTTT.

V gene TRBV27 combines with J gene TRBJ2-5, with 9 nucleotides matching TRBD1. This CDR3 is built from 14 residues. V lost 2 bases, J lost 7 bases, and 5 bases stayed unmatched. In germline, CDR1 is MNHEY, CDR2 SMNVEV (reference sequence). CDR3 protein: CASSLEDRGGTQYF. DNA for the CDR3: TGTGCCAGCAGTTTAGAGGACAGGGGAGGGACCCAGTACTTC.

V and J are TRBV10-3 and TRBJ1-4; TRBD1 matches 7 bases. Losses at the gene ends were 4 bases for V and 7 bases for J; bases not matched to a gene: 9. The CDR3 contains 15 residues. Germline CDR1 reads ENHRY; CDR2 reads SYGVKD. For the CDR3, the DNA is TGTGCCATCAGTGGCCTAGGGGGCCTCGGTGAAAAACTGTTTTTT. Translating gives CAISGLGGLGEKLFF.

This chain connects TRBV18 to TRBJ2-7; TRBD1 might be the D (6 bases). The CDR3 contains 14 residues. With 3 bases removed from V and 3 bases from J, the gap between germline ends came to 12 bases. Looked up from germline, CDR1 is KGHSH and CDR2 is LQKENI. Here the CDR3 DNA reads TGTGCCAGCTCACCGCTACAGGGCCTCTACGAGCAGTACTTC. This encodes CASSPLQGLYEQYF.

This chain joins TRBV18 and TRBJ1-6; D might be TRBD1 (6 bases). CDR3 size: 15 residues. Deletions cut 2 bases from V and 4 bases from J, with 9 bases between. Germline V lookup: CDR1 KGHSH, CDR2 LQKENI. CDR3 in DNA: TGTGCCAGCTCACCAGGACAGAGATATAATTCACCCCTCCACTTT. Translating it yields CASSPGQRYNSPLHF.

In this sample, this clone turned up once. The chain links TRBV27 to TRBJ1-6; perhaps TRBD1 as D (5 bases). V was trimmed by 7 bases and J by 7 bases, leaving 17 bases between them. Germline loops: CDR1 MNHEY, CDR2 SMNVEV (reference sequence). The CDR3 is made up of 15 amino acids. This chain's CDR3 is CASTQWGTGNSPLHF. The DNA for the CDR3 is TGTGCCAGCACCCAATGGGGGACTGGGAATTCACCCCTCCACTTT.